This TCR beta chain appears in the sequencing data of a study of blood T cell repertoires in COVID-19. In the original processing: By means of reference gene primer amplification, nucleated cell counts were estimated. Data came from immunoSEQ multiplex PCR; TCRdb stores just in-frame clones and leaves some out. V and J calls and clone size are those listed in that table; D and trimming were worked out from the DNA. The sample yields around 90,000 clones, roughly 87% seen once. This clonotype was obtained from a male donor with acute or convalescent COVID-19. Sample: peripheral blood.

CDR3: CASRPGQGANPIYGYTF. CDR3 nucleotides: TGTGCCAGCAGGCCCGGACAGGGGGCAAATCCTATCTATGGCTACACCTTC. The chain uses TRBV7-2 and TRBJ1-2, with TRBD1 matching 11 bases. CDR1 SGHTA and CDR2 FQGNSA come from the germline V gene. The V segment lost 6 bases and the J segment 4 bases; nucleotides outside the gene matches: 13. There are 17 residues in the CDR3.